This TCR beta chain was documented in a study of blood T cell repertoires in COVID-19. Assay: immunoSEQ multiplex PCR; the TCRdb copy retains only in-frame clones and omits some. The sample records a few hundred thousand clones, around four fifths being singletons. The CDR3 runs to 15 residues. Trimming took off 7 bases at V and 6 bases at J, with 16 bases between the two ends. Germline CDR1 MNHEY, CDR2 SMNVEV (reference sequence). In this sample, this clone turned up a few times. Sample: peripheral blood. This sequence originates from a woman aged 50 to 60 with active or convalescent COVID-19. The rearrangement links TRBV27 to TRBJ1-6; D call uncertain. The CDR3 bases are TGTGCCAGCACGATTGCTAGTTCGGGTAATTCACCCCTCCACTTT. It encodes CASTIASSGNSPLHF.